These T cell receptor beta chains were read from a single sample in a study of low-dose radiotherapy and immunotherapy resistance in tumors. TCRdb fed the reads into MiXCR, producing one record per CDR3 protein. The sample carries 60,000 to 90,000 distinct CDR3 sequences, around 30% recorded once. This sample comprised PBMCs, obtained before treatment. These receptor sequences come from a female donor with ovarian cancer. CDR3s include the opening cysteine and the closing phenylalanine or tryptophan. Fields, in order: CDR3 protein, CDR3 DNA, J gene, V gene, clone size, D gene. D genes are given only for firm matches. Rows may omit the clone size; those that give it use once, few, many or a size class.

CATYRGTGELFF,TGTGCCACGTATCGGGGCACCGGGGAGCTGTTTTTT,TRBJ2-2,TRBV6-2/TRBV6-3,-,-
CSARDLVSRGLTDTQYF,TGCAGTGCTAGAGATCTGGTCTCGCGGGGGCTCACAGATACGCAGTATTTT,TRBJ2-3,TRBV20-1,many,-
CAGSLGTSGVSYEQYF,TGCGCCGGCAGCTTGGGGACTAGCGGGGTTTCCTACGAGCAGTACTTT,TRBJ2-7,TRBV5-1,-,TRBD2
CASSREGSSTEAFF,TGCGCCAGCAGCCGAGAAGGGTCAAGTACTGAAGCTTTCTTT,TRBJ1-1,TRBV5-1,-,-
CASRKSAYNSPLHF,TGTGCCAGCAGAAAATCAGCCTATAATTCACCCCTCCACTTT,TRBJ1-6,TRBV6-2/TRBV6-3,few,-
CATSRDPTSTDTQYF,TGTGCCACCAGCAGAGATCCTACTAGCACAGATACGCAGTATTTT,TRBJ2-3,TRBV15,-,-
CASSRDHSYEQYF,TGTGCCAGCAGCAGGGACCACTCCTACGAGCAGTACTTC,TRBJ2-7,TRBV7-9,-,-
CASSPIWSDQDTQYF,TGTGCCAGCAGCCCCATATGGAGCGATCAAGATACGCAGTATTTT,TRBJ2-3,TRBV28,-,-
CASRVDRGEETQYF,TGTGCCAGCAGGGTGGACAGGGGCGAAGAGACCCAGTACTTC,TRBJ2-5,TRBV13,once,TRBD1
CASSFGIPLPRGNTIYF,TGTGCCAGCAGCTTCGGGATTCCTTTGCCAAGGGGAAACACCATATATTTT,TRBJ1-3,TRBV7-9,many,-
CASSPEQVRGEQYF,TGTGCCAGCAGCCCGGAACAAGTAAGGGGGGAGCAGTACTTC,TRBJ2-7,TRBV5-6,few,-
CASTLGLATEQFF,TGTGCCAGCACGCTGGGACTAGCGACTGAGCAGTTCTTC,TRBJ2-1,TRBV6-2/TRBV6-3,-,TRBD2
CASSMGAYKSGYTF,TGTGCCAGTAGCATGGGGGCATACAAATCTGGCTACACCTTC,TRBJ1-2,TRBV19,-,-
CASSPLRTGGNTDTQYF,TGTGCCAGCTCACCCCTTCGGACAGGGGGCAACACAGATACGCAGTATTTT,TRBJ2-3,TRBV18,many,TRBD1
CASTPHETQYF,TGTGCCAGCACCCCCCACGAGACCCAGTACTTC,TRBJ2-5,TRBV6-2/TRBV6-3,few,-
CASSFGRGGTDTQYF,TGTGCCAGCAGTTTTGGGCGGGGGGGCACAGATACGCAGTATTTT,TRBJ2-3,TRBV28,many,TRBD2